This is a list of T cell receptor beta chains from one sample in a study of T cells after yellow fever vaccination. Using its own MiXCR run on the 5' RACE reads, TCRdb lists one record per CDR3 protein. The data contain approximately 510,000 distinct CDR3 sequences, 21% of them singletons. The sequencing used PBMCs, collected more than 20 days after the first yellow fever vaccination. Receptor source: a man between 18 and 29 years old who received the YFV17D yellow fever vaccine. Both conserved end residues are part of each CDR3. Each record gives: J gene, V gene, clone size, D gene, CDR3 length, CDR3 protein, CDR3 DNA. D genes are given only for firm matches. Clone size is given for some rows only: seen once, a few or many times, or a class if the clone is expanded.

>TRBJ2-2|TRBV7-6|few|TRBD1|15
CASSTGVVNTGELFF
TGTGCCAGCAGCACAGGGGTAGTAAACACCGGGGAGCTGTTTTTT
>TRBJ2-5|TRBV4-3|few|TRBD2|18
CASSQRTSGGEYQETQYF
TGCGCCAGCAGTCAAAGGACTAGCGGGGGGGAGTACCAAGAGACCCAGTACTTC
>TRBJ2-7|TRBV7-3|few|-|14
CASSLRPRVDEQYF
TGTGCCAGCAGCCTCAGGCCAAGGGTGGATGAGCAGTACTTC
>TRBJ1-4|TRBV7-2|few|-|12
CAPGGWVEKLFF
TGTGCCCCCGGGGGTTGGGTTGAAAAACTGTTTTTT
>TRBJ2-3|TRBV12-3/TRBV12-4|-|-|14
CASSSRGAEDTQYF
TGTGCCAGCAGTTCCCGGGGGGCTGAAGATACGCAGTATTTT
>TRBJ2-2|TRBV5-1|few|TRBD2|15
CASSRGDLNTGELFF
TGCGCCAGCAGCCGGGGGGATCTAAACACCGGGGAGCTGTTTTTT
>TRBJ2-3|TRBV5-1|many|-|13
CASSGEGADTQYF
TGCGCCAGCAGCGGCGAGGGGGCAGATACGCAGTATTTT
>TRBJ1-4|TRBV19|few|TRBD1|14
CASTRQGQEEKLFF
TGTGCCAGTACTCGCCAGGGACAGGAGGAAAAACTGTTTTTT
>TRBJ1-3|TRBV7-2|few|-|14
CASSLLGLGNTIYF
TGTGCCAGCAGCTTACTGGGGCTCGGAAACACCATATATTTT
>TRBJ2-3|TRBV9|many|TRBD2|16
CASPSGESPSTDTQYF
TGTGCCAGCCCTAGCGGGGAGTCGCCTAGCACAGATACGCAGTATTTT